This T cell receptor (beta chain) was recovered during a study of blood T cell repertoires in COVID-19. As for the study in general: COVID-19 samples collected from the United States, Italy and Spain covered acute and convalescent phases.

Original methodology: Researchers report that nucleated cell counts were estimated from reference gene primer amplification. Libraries were prepared by immunoSEQ multiplex PCR; TCRdb keeps only in-frame clonotypes and omits some of them. The V and J calls and clone size come from that table; D and trimming were worked out from the DNA. Altogether about 290,000 clones are present, around four fifths being singletons, with the ten largest covering about 4%. Germline CDR1 reads SGHTA; CDR2 reads FQGNSA. V gave up 5 bases and J gave up 2 bases, with 14 bases separating them. CDR3 size: 15 residues. The sequence was obtained from a woman aged 50 to 65 with active or convalescent COVID-19. Material: peripheral blood. The V call is TRBV7-2, the J call TRBJ2-3; maybe TRBD2 (6 bases). CDR3 protein: CASSPRLGVTDTQYF. CDR3 DNA sequence: TGTGCCAGCAGCCCAAGACTAGGAGTCACAGATACGCAGTATTTT.